This T cell receptor (beta chain) was sequenced during a study of blood T cell repertoires in COVID-19. Assay used: immunoSEQ multiplex PCR; TCRdb lists only in-frame clones, some missing. The sample carries about 220,000 clones, more than 65% recorded once. There are 14 residues in the CDR3. J gave up 8 bases and V 7 bases, and 11 bases lay outside the gene matches. Germline CDR1 reads LNHDA; CDR2 reads SQIVND (reference sequence). The chain recombines TRBV19 with TRBJ1-2; 9 positions match TRBD1. This sequence was found in a woman older than 75 with acute or convalescent COVID-19. Material: peripheral blood. The CDR3 region has the DNA TGTGCCAGTATCCCCGGGACAGGGAGAGGCGGCTACACCTTC. Amino acids: CASIPGTGRGGYTF.